What follows are 6 T cell receptor beta chains derived from one specimen sequenced in a study of blood T cell repertoires in COVID-19. TCRdb's table, derived via immunoSEQ multiplex PCR, lists solely in-frame clones and lacks some. The table shows more than 100,000 clones, with approximately 84% occurring only once. The sample comprised peripheral blood. Source of these receptors: a human donor in a cohort sampled during active COVID-19.

This chain links TRBV30 with TRBJ2-7; D might be TRBD2 (6 bases). Germline V lookup: CDR1 GTSNPN, CDR2 SVGIG (reference sequence). V was cut by 4 bases and J by 4 bases, with 17 bases left in between. CDR3 size: 14 residues. CDR3 bases: TGTGCCTGGACTAAGGGAGGACGGATATACGAGCAGTACTTC. It yields the protein CAWTKGGRIYEQYF.

V is TRBV7-3 and J is TRBJ1-6; D uncertain. The germline V and J ends were trimmed by 0 bases and 9 bases, with 6 bases remaining between them. The CDR3 spans 13 residues. Germline lookup yields CDR1 SGHTA and CDR2 FQGTGA. The CDR3 region is CASSLTQFSPLHF. CDR3 DNA: TGTGCCAGCAGCTTAACCCAATTTTCACCCCTCCACTTT.

CDR3 in amino acids: CAISDLGHSNQPQHF. In DNA form, the CDR3 reads TGTGCCATCAGTGACCTGGGCCATAGCAATCAGCCCCAGCATTTT. This chain links TRBV10-3 with TRBJ1-5; D is ambiguous. CDR3 length: 15 amino acids. The V gene lost 3 bases and the J gene lost 0 bases, with 9 bases spanning the gap. CDR1 and CDR2 from the germline V gene are ENHRY and SYGVKD.

The J gene is TRBJ1-4, the V gene TRBV7-9; 8 bases are a match to TRBD1. Losses at the gene ends were 5 bases for V and 2 bases for J; bases not matched to a gene: 4. CDR1 is SEHNR, CDR2 FQNEAQ, per germline (reference sequence). The CDR3 is made up of 15 amino acids. This chain's CDR3 is CASSPGDRTNEKLFF. CDR3 sequence (DNA): TGTGCCAGCAGCCCCGGGGACAGGACTAATGAAAAACTGTTTTTT.

Only one count was recorded for this clone. The chain employs TRBV27 and TRBJ2-3, with TRBD1 matching 9 bases. The germline V gene encodes CDR1 MNHEY and CDR2 SMNVEV (reference sequence). The CDR3 has 15 amino acids. After removal of 2 bases from V and 4 bases from J, the junction contained 4 bases not matched to a gene. As DNA, the CDR3 is TGTGCCAGCAGTTTACCTCGGACAGGGGCAGATACGCAGTATTTT. Translating it yields CASSLPRTGADTQYF.

This clone has just one count. This chain uses TRBV6-6 with TRBJ1-4, with 12 bases lining up with TRBD1. Germline lookup yields CDR1 MNHNY and CDR2 SVGAGI (reference sequence). Unmatched junction bases numbered 6, after V lost 4 bases and J lost 6 bases. This CDR3 spans 16 amino acids. CDR3 sequence reads: CASSSPGQGADEKLFF. In DNA form, the CDR3 reads TGTGCCAGCAGTTCACCGGGACAGGGGGCCGATGAAAAACTGTTTTTT.